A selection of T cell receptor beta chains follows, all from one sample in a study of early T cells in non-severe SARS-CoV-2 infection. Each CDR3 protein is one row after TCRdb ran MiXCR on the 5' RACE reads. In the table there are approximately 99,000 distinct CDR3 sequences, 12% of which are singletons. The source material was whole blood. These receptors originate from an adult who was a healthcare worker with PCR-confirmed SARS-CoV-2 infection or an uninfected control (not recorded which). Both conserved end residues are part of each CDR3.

CASSLGGGHQYLGAKNIQYF TRBV5-6
CASSLVLGSSYNEQFF TRBV5-1
CASSFTGPNTGELFF TRBV7-3
CASSEVGTGTAGYTF TRBV6-1
CSARGVYEQYF TRBV20-1
CAWKSSGSHEQYF TRBV30
CASSRDSPGEQFF TRBV7-9
CASSFLWGIQETQYF TRBV7-9
CASSLELGEQYF TRBV5-1
CASSSPGLHTGELFF TRBV6-6
CASRIHGSLNTEAFF TRBV12-3/TRBV12-4
CASSPRTGEGETQYF TRBV7-8
CASTHGAGGIYEQYF TRBV19
CSARRDLYNEQFF TRBV20-1
CSARGGLADETQYF TRBV20-1
CASRVDRWSGELFF TRBV6-5
CASSMKGGTEAFF TRBV11-2
CASSYPQQFMVSNQPQHF TRBV6-6